The 25 T cell receptor beta chains below were found in one sample sequenced in a study of Ad26.COV2.S vaccination and SARS-CoV-2 variants. Method: immunoSEQ multiplex PCR; TCRdb's copy keeps in-frame clones and lacks some. The data contain 440,000 or so clones, 80% to 95% of them seen just once; the ten biggest clones take up around 4.5%. Treatment given: 15 to 20 received Ad26.COV2.S at low or high dose, single or two shots; several received placebo; per-sample allocation not given. At day 63 after the first vaccine or placebo injection, samples were drawn. This specimen was peripheral blood, taken in a trial of Ad26.COV2.S vaccine versus placebo. These receptors came from a person between 18 and 60 years old who received the Ad26.COV2.S COVID-19 vaccine or a placebo.

The chain joins TRBV5-6 to TRBJ2-3, with D perhaps matching TRBD2 (6 bases). The CDR3 sequence is 15 residues long. Germline V CDR1 and CDR2: SGHDT, YYEEEE. The V end lost 1 base, the J end lost 3 bases, and 12 bases lay between the germline ends. This chain's CDR3 is CASSLTQAGTDTQYF. DNA of the CDR3: TGTGCCAGCAGCTTGACCCAAGCGGGTACAGATACGCAGTATTTT.

This chain joins TRBV5-1 and TRBJ1-5, with TRBD1 as a possible D gene (6 bases). Germline loops: CDR1 SGHRS, CDR2 YFSETQ. CDR3 length: 14 residues. V lost 4 bases to trimming and J lost 9 bases, with 17 bases between them. The CDR3, as DNA: TGCGCCAGCAGCGATGGGGGGGCCGGGGGGCCCCAGCATTTT. Translated: CASSDGGAGGPQHF.

This chain uses TRBV19 with TRBJ2-7; 11 bases match TRBD2. The CDR3 covers 19 residues. In germline, CDR1 is LNHDA, CDR2 SQIVND (reference sequence). The V and J ends lost 3 bases and 5 bases, in that order; junction bases with no gene match: 18. The CDR3, as DNA: TGTGCCAGTAGTATTGGGAAGGCGACTAGCGGGATCAGATCCCACGAGCAGTACTTC. It translates to CASSIGKATSGIRSHEQYF.

This chain uses TRBV5-6 with TRBJ1-5, with D perhaps TRBD1 (5 bases). The germline gives CDR1 SGHDT, CDR2 YYEEEE. V lost 0 bases and J 1 base, leaving 17 bases between the germline ends. The CDR3 covers 18 residues. The CDR3 nucleotides read TGTGCCAGCAGCTTGGGGGCAGCGGAAGGGGTAAGCAATCAGCCCCAGCATTTT. This encodes CASSLGAAEGVSNQPQHF.

As DNA, the CDR3 is TGCGCCAGCAGCCGAACTTGGACAGGGGGAAACTCTGGGGCCAACGTCCTGACTTTC. Protein sequence: CASSRTWTGGNSGANVLTF. This chain uses TRBV4-1 with TRBJ2-6, with 10 bases matching TRBD1. Trimming removed 4 bases from V and 0 bases from J; junction bases left unmatched: 9. Germline V gene sequence: CDR1 MGHRA, CDR2 YSYEKL. The CDR3 length is 19 residues.

The chain has TRBV6-2 or TRBV6-3 and TRBJ1-5; the D gene is possibly TRBD1 (5 bases). Per the germline V gene, CDR1 is MNHEY and CDR2 is SVGEGT. Trimming stripped 4 bases from V and 7 bases from J, with 14 bases between. This CDR3 has 14 residues. CDR3 loop: CASSLGAFDQPQHF. CDR3 nucleotide sequence: TGTGCCAGCAGTTTAGGGGCCTTTGACCAGCCCCAGCATTTT.

This rearrangement joins TRBV5-4 to TRBJ1-4, with 7 bases aligning to TRBD1. The CDR3 length is 15 residues. V trimming: 3 bases; J trimming: 3 bases; junction bases outside the gene matches: 5. Germline loops: CDR1 SGHNT, CDR2 YYREEE (reference sequence). As DNA, the CDR3 is TGTGCCAGCAGCTCACAGGGGACGGCTAATGAAAAACTGTTTTTT. Translating gives CASSSQGTANEKLFF. Full variable domain (missing parts from reference TRBV5-4 and TRBJ1-4): ETGVTQSPTHLIKTRGQQVTLRCSSQSGHNTVSWYQQALGQGPQFIFQYYREEENGRGNFPPRFSGLQFPNYSSELNVNALELDDSALYLCASSSQGTANEKLFFGSGTQLSVL.

With regard to this clone: The same CDR3 arises from other DNA sequences in this sample as well. The chain uses TRBV28 and TRBJ2-7; D is undetermined. CDR3 length: 13 amino acids. Trimming removed 3 bases from V and 2 bases from J, with 8 bases in between. Germline V CDR1 and CDR2: MDHEN, SYDVKM. CDR3: CASSLGRTYEQYF. In nucleotides, the CDR3 is TGTGCCAGCAGTTTGGGTCGGACCTACGAGCAGTACTTC.

The CDR3 DNA follows: TGTGCCGCTTGGAACCGGAGATTTACAGATACGCAGTATTTT. This gives the protein CAAWNRRFTDTQYF. The J gene is TRBJ2-3, the V gene TRBV5-4; no reliable D call. V was shortened by 10 bases and J by 3 bases, with 18 bases between the two germline ends. This CDR3 contains 14 residues. Germline lookup yields CDR1 SGHNT and CDR2 YYREEE (reference sequence).

The chain couples TRBV19 to TRBJ2-7; the match to TRBD2 covers 10 bases. This CDR3 has 16 residues. Germline lookup yields CDR1 LNHDA and CDR2 SQIVND (reference sequence). With V trimmed by 5 bases and J by 0 bases, 7 bases remained unmatched. CDR3 coding DNA: TGTGCCAGTAGTGGGTTCCTAGCGGGGGACTCCTACGAGCAGTACTTC. Amino acids: CASSGFLAGDSYEQYF.

The chain couples TRBV9 to TRBJ1-2; 8 bases line up with TRBD1. The germline CDR1 and CDR2 sequences are SGDLS and YYNGEE. V shed 0 bases, J shed 4 bases, and the junction held 5 bases outside the gene matches. CDR3 length equals 15 residues. The CDR3 reads CASSVGRGRIYGYTF. CDR3 bases: TGTGCCAGCAGCGTAGGCAGGGGGCGGATCTATGGCTACACCTTC.

The chain has TRBV6-2 or TRBV6-3 and TRBJ1-5, with TRBD1 matching over 9 bases. The CDR3 has 19 residues. J lost 0 bases, V lost 2 bases, and 11 bases had no gene match. Germline assignment: CDR1 MNHEY and CDR2 SVGEGT. CDR3 nucleotide sequence: TGTGCCAGCAGTTACCCGATGACAGGGGGAAGGAATAGCAATCAGCCCCAGCATTTT. Amino acids: CASSYPMTGGRNSNQPQHF.

The chain joins TRBV5-4 to TRBJ2-5; TRBD2 matches at 11 bases. Germline V gene sequence: CDR1 SGHNT, CDR2 YYREEE (reference sequence). This CDR3 comprises 15 residues. V lost 4 bases to trimming and J lost 5 bases; unmatched junction nucleotides: 7. CDR3 in amino acids: CASSPIAGGEETQYF. CDR3 DNA sequence: TGTGCCAGCAGCCCTATAGCGGGAGGGGAGGAGACCCAGTACTTC.

This CDR3 is CASSHSSVADGANVLTF. The CDR3 DNA sequence: TGTGCCAGCAGCCACTCCTCTGTAGCGGATGGGGCCAACGTCCTGACTTTC. This chain joins TRBV4-2 and TRBJ2-6; D may be TRBD2 (6 bases). Trimming took off 3 bases at V and 3 bases at J, with 15 bases between the two ends. Germline CDR1 reads LGHNA; CDR2 reads YNFKEQ. The CDR3 loop spans 17 amino acids.

V gene TRBV28 combines with J gene TRBJ2-6, with 7 bases fitting TRBD1. The CDR3 is 16 residues long. Trimming at V came to 0 bases and at J to 2 bases, leaving 1 base not matched to a gene. Germline loops: CDR1 MDHEN, CDR2 SYDVKM. The CDR3 region is CASSLWRGPGANVLTF. The CDR3 bases are TGTGCCAGCAGTTTATGGAGGGGGCCTGGGGCCAACGTCCTGACTTTC.

This clone was picked up one time. The chain joins TRBV2 to TRBJ2-2; D is unclear. The germline CDR1 and CDR2 sequences are SNHLY and FYNNEI. V was shortened by 5 bases and J by 6 bases, with 13 bases between the two germline ends. This CDR3 has 14 amino acids. The CDR3, as DNA: TGTGCCAGCAGTCCGACTTTGGTGGCCGGGGAGCTGTTTTTT. This encodes CASSPTLVAGELFF.

The V gene is TRBV6-6, the J gene TRBJ2-1; maybe TRBD2 (5 bases). There are 15 residues in the CDR3. Germline CDR1 is MNHNY and CDR2 is SVGAGI (reference sequence). V shed 7 bases and J shed 0 bases, with 13 bases lying between them. CDR3 protein: CASKGGGLSYNEQFF. In DNA, the CDR3 is TGTGCCAGCAAAGGAGGCGGCCTCTCCTACAATGAGCAGTTCTTC.

This clone has only a few counts. The chain joins TRBV30 to TRBJ2-7; 7 bases fit TRBD1. The CDR3 extends over 15 amino acids. Germline CDR1 reads GTSNPN; CDR2 reads SVGIG (reference sequence). The V gene end was trimmed by 7 bases and the J gene end by 2 bases; junction bases not matched to a gene: 14. This chain's CDR3 is CASQGQHMVAYEQYF. As DNA, the CDR3 is TGTGCCTCTCAGGGACAGCATATGGTGGCCTACGAGCAGTACTTC.

This clone was detected a few times. This sequence joins TRBV5-1 and TRBJ1-1; D is possibly TRBD1 (6 bases). CDR3 length: 14 amino acids. Germline-derived CDR1 and CDR2 are SGHRS and YFSETQ. The V and J ends lost 8 bases and 1 base respectively, with 15 bases between them. In nucleotides, the CDR3 is TGCGCCAGTCAGGGGTGGGGACCGAACACTGAAGCTTTCTTT. Amino acid sequence: CASQGWGPNTEAFF. Supplemented by reference TRBV5-1 and TRBJ1-1, the full variable domain reads KAGVTQTPRYLIKTRGQQVTLSCSPISGHRSVSWYQQTPGQGLQFLFEYFSETQRNKGNFPGRFSGRQFSNSRSEMNVSTLELGDSALYLCASQGWGPNTEAFFGQGTRLTVV.

With regard to this clone: The sample contains more than one DNA sequence encoding this CDR3. The chain combines TRBV28 with TRBJ2-7; D gene unclear. The germline V gene encodes CDR1 MDHEN and CDR2 SYDVKM. This CDR3 spans 12 amino acids. V was clipped by 3 bases and J by 4 bases, with 7 bases between them. In DNA form, the CDR3 reads TGTGCCAGCAGTTTGGTGGGTTACGAGCAGTACTTC. It translates to CASSLVGYEQYF.

This clone was counted only a few times. The J gene is TRBJ2-5, the V gene TRBV6-2 or TRBV6-3, with 9 bases matching TRBD1. The V and J ends lost 0 bases and 1 base, in that order; junction bases with no gene match: 9. There are 18 residues in the CDR3. Germline V CDR1 and CDR2: MNHEY, SVGEGT. CDR3 protein: CASSYSRGRQGGQETQYF. CDR3 coding DNA: TGTGCCAGCAGTTACTCGAGGGGCAGACAGGGGGGCCAAGAGACCCAGTACTTC.

The gene calls are TRBV11-1 and TRBJ2-7; 8 bases match TRBD2. The V gene's germline CDR1 is SGHAT and CDR2 FQDESV (reference sequence). The CDR3 is made up of 17 amino acids. With V trimmed by 0 bases and J by 3 bases, 10 bases remained unmatched. The CDR3 nucleotides are TGTGCCAGCAGCTTAGCGGTCTCCCGGACTAGCTACTACGAGCAGTACTTC. It codes for CASSLAVSRTSYYEQYF.

The chain uses TRBV27 and TRBJ1-2, with D tentatively TRBD1 (6 bases). Deletions cut 3 bases from V and 7 bases from J, with 15 bases between. Germline V gene sequence: CDR1 MNHEY, CDR2 SMNVEV (reference sequence). This CDR3 spans 14 amino acids. The CDR3 DNA reads TGTGCCAGCAGTTTTACCCGGAACAGGGCTGGCTACACCTTC. Protein sequence: CASSFTRNRAGYTF.

The chain's CDR3 is CASSPGTRVSPLHF. CDR3 in DNA: TGTGCCAGCAGTCCCGGGACCAGGGTTTCACCCCTCCACTTT. V and J are TRBV28 and TRBJ1-6, with D maybe TRBD1 (5 bases). V was trimmed by 5 bases and J by 9 bases, leaving 14 bases between them. Germline values: CDR1 MDHEN, CDR2 SYDVKM. The CDR3 runs 14 residues.

In this sample, this clone turned up once. This chain uses TRBV27 with TRBJ2-2, with unresolved D. Germline CDR1 and CDR2: MNHEY and SMNVEV (reference sequence). Between the trimmed V and J ends, which lost 5 bases and 0 bases, there was a span of 13 bases. The CDR3 extends over 16 amino acids. The CDR3 sequence: CASSTRPAPNTGELFF. DNA of the CDR3: TGTGCCAGCAGTACCCGGCCAGCTCCGAACACCGGGGAGCTGTTTTTT.